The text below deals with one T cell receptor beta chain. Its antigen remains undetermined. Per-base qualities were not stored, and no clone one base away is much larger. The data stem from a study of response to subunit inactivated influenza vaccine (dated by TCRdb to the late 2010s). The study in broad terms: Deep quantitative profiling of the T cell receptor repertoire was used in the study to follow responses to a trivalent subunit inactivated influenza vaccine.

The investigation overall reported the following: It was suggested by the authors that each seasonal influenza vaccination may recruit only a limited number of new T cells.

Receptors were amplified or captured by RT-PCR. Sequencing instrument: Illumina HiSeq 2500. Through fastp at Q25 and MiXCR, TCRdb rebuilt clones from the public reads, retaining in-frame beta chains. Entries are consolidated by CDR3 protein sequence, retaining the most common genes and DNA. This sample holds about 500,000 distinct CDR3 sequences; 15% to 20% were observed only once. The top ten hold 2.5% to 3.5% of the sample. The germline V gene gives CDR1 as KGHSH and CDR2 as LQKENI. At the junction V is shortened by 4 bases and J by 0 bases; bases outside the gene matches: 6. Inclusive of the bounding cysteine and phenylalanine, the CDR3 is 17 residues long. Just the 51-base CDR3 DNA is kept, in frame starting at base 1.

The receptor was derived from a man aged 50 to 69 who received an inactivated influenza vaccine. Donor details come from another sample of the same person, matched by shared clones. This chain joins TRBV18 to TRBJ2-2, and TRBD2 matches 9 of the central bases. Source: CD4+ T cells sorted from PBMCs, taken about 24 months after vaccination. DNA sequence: TGTGCCAGCTCACGGCTAGCGGGGTCCGCGAACACCGGGGAGCTGTTTTTT. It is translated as CASSRLAGSANTGELFF.